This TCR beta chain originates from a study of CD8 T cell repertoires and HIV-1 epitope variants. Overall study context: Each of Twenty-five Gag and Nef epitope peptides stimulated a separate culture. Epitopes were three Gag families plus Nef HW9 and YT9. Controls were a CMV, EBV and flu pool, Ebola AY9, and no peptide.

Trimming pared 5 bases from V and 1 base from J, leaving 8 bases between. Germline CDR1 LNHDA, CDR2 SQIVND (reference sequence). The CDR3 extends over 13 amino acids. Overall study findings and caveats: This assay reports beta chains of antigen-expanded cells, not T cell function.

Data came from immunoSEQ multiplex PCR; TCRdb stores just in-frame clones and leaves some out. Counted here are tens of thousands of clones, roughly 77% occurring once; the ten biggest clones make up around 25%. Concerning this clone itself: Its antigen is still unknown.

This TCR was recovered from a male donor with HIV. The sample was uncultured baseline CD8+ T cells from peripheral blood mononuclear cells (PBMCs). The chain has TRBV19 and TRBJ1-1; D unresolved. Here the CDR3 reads CASSGTSNTEAFF. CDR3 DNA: TGTGCCAGTAGTGGCACCTCGAACACTGAAGCTTTCTTT.